The following is a T cell receptor (beta chain) sequence with its context. Its binding antigen is unknown. No per-base quality is available; no much larger clone lies one base away. Including the terminal cysteine and phenylalanine, the CDR3 comprises 15 residues. CDR3 DNA only is kept here, 45 bases in frame from base 1. CDR1 and CDR2, looked up from the germline V gene (reference sequence), are GTSNPN and SVGIG. The junction shows trimming of 5 bases on V and 4 bases on J, plus 19 bases between the germline ends. Reads for this sample came from an Illumina HiSeq 1500. Through fastp at Q25 and MiXCR, TCRdb rebuilt clones from the public reads, retaining in-frame beta chains. Identical CDR3 protein sequences are pooled into one entry, listed with their most common genes and DNA. This sample has about 180,000 distinct CDR3 sequences in its table, and roughly 15% of those were observed once. Roughly a quarter of the sample rests with the top ten.

This record comes from a study of T cell repertoires in cytomegalovirus infection (dated by TCRdb to about 2019). Regarding the research as a whole: Donor HLA type was relevant to the analysis, as public TCR beta signatures indicated carriage of CMV infection together with the matching HLA type. General conclusions and limits of the study: The ex vivo response was dominated by HLA-C-restricted CMV-specific TCR beta clonotypes, which also provided the single most frequent clonotype in two of eight donors. Carriers of CMV infection plus the relevant HLA type were discriminated by the cumulative frequency of public TCR beta family members in the study cohort and in an independent roughly 350-donor cohort.

The sequence joins TRBV30 to TRBJ2-3, with a tentative D call of TRBD1 or TRBD2, each matching 5 bases. This sequence was found in a human donor in good health (CMV status not recorded). Some clones in this sample may be carry-over from other donors' samples. Material: CD8+ T cells from PBMCs. The CDR3 region: CAWSKGQGRADTQYF. The nucleotide sequence reads TGTGCCTGGTCAAAAGGCCAGGGACGCGCAGATACGCAGTATTTT.